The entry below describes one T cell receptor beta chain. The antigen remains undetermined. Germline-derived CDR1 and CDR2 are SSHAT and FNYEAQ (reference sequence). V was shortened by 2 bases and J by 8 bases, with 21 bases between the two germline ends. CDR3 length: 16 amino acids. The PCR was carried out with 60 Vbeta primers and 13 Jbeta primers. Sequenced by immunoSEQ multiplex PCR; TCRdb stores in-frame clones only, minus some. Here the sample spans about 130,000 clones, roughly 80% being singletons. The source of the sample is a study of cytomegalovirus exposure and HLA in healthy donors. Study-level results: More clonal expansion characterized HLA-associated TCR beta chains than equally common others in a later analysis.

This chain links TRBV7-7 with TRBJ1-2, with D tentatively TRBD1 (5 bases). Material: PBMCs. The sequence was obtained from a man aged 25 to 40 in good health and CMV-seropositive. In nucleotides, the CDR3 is TGTGCCAGCAGCTTAACCGGACATCCATTAAAGAGGGGCTACACCTTC. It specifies CASSLTGHPLKRGYTF. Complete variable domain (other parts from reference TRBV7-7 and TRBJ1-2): GAGVSQSPRYKVTKRGQDVTLRCDPISSHATLYWYQQALGQGPEFLTYFNYEAQPDKSGLPSDRFSAERPEGSISTLTIQRTEQRDSAMYRCASSLTGHPLKRGYTFGSGTRLTVV.